This T cell receptor (beta chain) was sequenced in a study of cytomegalovirus exposure and HLA in healthy donors. Overall study results and limits: The listing of about 150 TCR beta chains classed them as cytomegalovirus-associated.

A remark on this clone: Its antigen is currently unknown.

13 Jbeta primers and 60 Vbeta primers were used for the PCR. Generated by immunoSEQ multiplex PCR, the TCRdb table keeps only in-frame clones and is missing some. In the table there are 150,000 to 180,000 clones, around three quarters of which are singletons. The ends lost 1 base at V and 2 bases at J; junction bases unmatched: 1. This CDR3 contains 15 residues. The germline V gene encodes CDR1 LGHNA and CDR2 YNFKEQ. Material: PBMCs. This rearrangement joins TRBV4-2 to TRBJ1-3; TRBD1 matches at 8 bases. The receptor was isolated from a woman aged 35 to 49 in good health and CMV-seronegative. In DNA form, the CDR3 reads TGTGCCAGCAGCCAAGGGACAGGGACTGGAAACACCATATATTTT. Translated: CASSQGTGTGNTIYF.